This T cell receptor beta chain was identified in a study of CD8 T cells in ankylosing spondylitis. About this clonotype: Antigen specificity is unknown. One end of the junction varies from germline; a read error may be responsible.

This CDR3 comprises 15 residues. Quantitative 5'-RACE with molecular barcodes was used to make the TCR beta libraries. TCRdb ran MiXCR on the 5' RACE reads and lists one entry per CDR3 protein. In the table there are about 340,000 distinct CDR3 sequences, 8% of which are singletons. General study results and limits: Reports of some motif variants in reactive arthritis synovial fluid and blood predate this one. In peripheral blood, disease-linked CD8+ clones occurred at relatively low frequencies. What appeared characteristic of ankylosing spondylitis blood was a TCR beta motif of 7 or 8 highly homologous variants.

Sequences were obtained from blood, either unsorted or a sorted T cell fraction (not recorded which). The receptor comes from a male donor with ankylosing spondylitis. This chain connects TRBV12-3 or TRBV12-4 to TRBJ1-1; D gene uncertain. DNA for the CDR3: TGTGCCAGCAGTTTCGTCCCGGGGATGAACACTGTAGCTTTCTTT. Translating gives CASSFVPGMNTVAFF.